Following are 28 T cell receptor beta chains from one sample sequenced in a study of cytomegalovirus exposure and HLA in healthy donors. The repertoire was sequenced with immunoSEQ multiplex PCR; TCRdb's copy has only in-frame clones and lacks some. The table includes 100,000 to 150,000 clones, 90% to 95% detected once. Specimen: PBMCs. These receptors all stem from a woman between 18 and 29 years old in good health and CMV-seronegative.

The chain joins TRBV11-2 to TRBJ2-5, with a possible D match to TRBD2 (5 bases). CDR3 size: 14 residues. Trimming took off 7 bases at V and 1 base at J, with 13 bases between the two ends. Germline CDR1 SGHAT, CDR2 FQNNGV. CDR3 sequence reads: CASKNPGTQETQYF. The CDR3 DNA sequence: TGTGCCAGCAAGAATCCGGGAACCCAAGAGACCCAGTACTTC. The full variable domain, rest sourced from reference TRBV11-2 and TRBJ2-5, is EAGVAQSPRYKIIEKRQSVAFWCNPISGHATLYWYQQILGQGPKLLIQFQNNGVVDDSQLPKDRFSAERLKGVDSTLKIQPAKLEDSAVYLCASKNPGTQETQYFGPGTRLLVL.

Written as DNA, the CDR3 is TGTGCCAGCAGCATATTGACTGGCAATACGCAGTATTTT. This gives the protein CASSILTGNTQYF. This sequence joins TRBV5-4 and TRBJ2-3; D not certain. The V and J ends lost 4 bases and 7 bases respectively, with 13 bases between them. Germline V lookup: CDR1 SGHNT, CDR2 YYREEE (reference sequence). There are 13 residues in the CDR3.

The V call is TRBV19, the J call TRBJ2-1; 8 bases are a match to TRBD2. V was clipped by 8 bases and J by 4 bases; unmatched bases: 10. The germline V gene encodes CDR1 LNHDA and CDR2 SQIVND (reference sequence). The CDR3 covers 15 residues. CDR3 nucleotides: TGTGCCAGTTTGAAGCGGGGGCCCTTATACAATGAGCAGTTCTTC. Its translation: CASLKRGPLYNEQFF.

This clone has a single count. This chain uses TRBV30 with TRBJ1-5, with D perhaps matching TRBD1 (6 bases). V was cut by 5 bases and J by 5 bases, with 13 bases left in between. Per the germline V gene, CDR1 is GTSNPN and CDR2 is SVGIG (reference sequence). The CDR3 covers 13 residues. CDR3 sequence reads: CAWATGTHQPQHF. The CDR3 DNA sequence: TGTGCCTGGGCTACAGGGACCCATCAGCCCCAGCATTTT.

The chain combines TRBV19 with TRBJ2-1, with a possible D match to TRBD2 (6 bases). CDR1 LNHDA and CDR2 SQIVND come from the germline V gene (reference sequence). The V end was cut by 3 bases, the J end by 2 bases, with 11 bases between. The length of the CDR3 is 15 residues. CDR3 amino acids: CASSIGDLTYNEQFF. The CDR3 bases are TGTGCCAGTAGTATCGGGGACTTAACCTACAATGAGCAGTTCTTC.

V usage is TRBV2 and J usage is TRBJ2-1, with D tentatively TRBD2 (6 bases). Trimming left V 6 bases short and J 7 bases short, with 10 bases between. CDR1 is SNHLY, CDR2 FYNNEI, per germline. The length of the CDR3 is 12 residues. The CDR3 spells CASRAGGNEQFF. DNA of the CDR3: TGTGCCAGCAGGGCCGGAGGGAATGAGCAGTTCTTC.

The gene calls are TRBV2 and TRBJ1-5; 11 nucleotides align to TRBD1. After removal of 6 bases from V and 5 bases from J, the junction contained 3 bases not matched to a gene. This CDR3 comprises 14 residues. CDR1 is SNHLY, CDR2 FYNNEI, per germline. CDR3 sequence: CASRLDRGHQPQHF. DNA for the CDR3: TGTGCCAGCAGGTTGGACAGGGGGCATCAGCCCCAGCATTTT.

The V call is TRBV18, the J call TRBJ1-1; 7 bases map to TRBD1. The CDR3 sequence is 14 residues long. Looked up from germline, CDR1 is KGHSH and CDR2 is LQKENI. V shed 4 bases and J 6 bases; nucleotides not matched to a gene: 8. This CDR3 reads CASSLLRDSSEAFF. In DNA form, the CDR3 reads TGTGCCAGCTCACTCCTCCGGGACAGCTCTGAAGCTTTCTTT.

The chain uses TRBV7-9 and TRBJ2-2; 8 nucleotides line up with TRBD1. Germline assignment: CDR1 SEHNR and CDR2 FQNEAQ (reference sequence). The CDR3 has 15 amino acids. The ends lost 5 bases at V and 5 bases at J; junction bases unmatched: 7. This CDR3 is CASSPGQDMTGELFF. The CDR3 nucleotides read TGTGCCAGCAGCCCGGGACAGGATATGACCGGGGAGCTGTTTTTT.

V is TRBV5-6 and J is TRBJ1-1; D unclear. The V gene's germline CDR1 is SGHDT and CDR2 YYEEEE. V lost 2 bases and J lost 1, with 9 bases in between. This CDR3 contains 14 residues. CDR3 sequence (DNA): TGTGCCAGCAGCTTAAGGGCGGGGAACACTGAAGCTTTCTTT. It specifies CASSLRAGNTEAFF.

The chain's CDR3 is CASSLEGGKSEQYF. In DNA form, the CDR3 reads TGCGCCAGCAGCCTGGAAGGGGGCAAATCCGAGCAGTACTTC. The V call is TRBV5-1, the J call TRBJ2-7; 7 bases align to TRBD1. CDR3 length equals 14 residues. CDR1 SGHRS and CDR2 YFSETQ come from the germline V gene. Unmatched junction bases numbered 10, after V lost 4 bases and J lost 6 bases.

The chain employs TRBV5-1 and TRBJ2-5; 8 bases are shared with TRBD2. V lost 0 bases and J lost 1; bases outside the gene matches: 5. Per germline, CDR1 SGHRS and CDR2 YFSETQ. This CDR3 contains 16 residues. CDR3 region: CASSLVAGGFQETQYF. The CDR3 DNA follows: TGCGCCAGCAGCTTGGTGGCGGGGGGCTTCCAAGAGACCCAGTACTTC.

This clone was observed once. The gene calls are TRBV9 and TRBJ1-3, with TRBD1 matching over 8 bases. CDR1 and CDR2 from the germline V gene are SGDLS and YYNGEE. The junction had 7 bases not matched to a gene; V was cut back by 3 bases and J by 8 bases. CDR3 length equals 14 residues. CDR3 amino acids: CASSAEDRDHTIYF. The CDR3 region has the DNA TGTGCCAGCAGCGCCGAGGACAGGGATCACACCATATATTTT.

The rearrangement uses TRBV5-1 and TRBJ2-7, with 8 bases lining up with TRBD2. V lost 4 bases and J lost 6; bases outside the gene matches: 15. This CDR3 region has 16 residues. From germline, CDR1 is SGHRS and CDR2 YFSETQ. The CDR3 DNA reads TGCGCCAGCAGCGATCCCCTAGGGGCGGGAGGTACCGAGCAGTACTTC. Residues: CASSDPLGAGGTEQYF.

This clone was seen just once. The V gene is TRBV20-1, the J gene TRBJ2-7; D may be TRBD2 (6 bases). The germline V gene encodes CDR1 DFQATT and CDR2 SNEGSKA (reference sequence). Trimming pared 6 bases from V and 5 bases from J, leaving 8 bases between. The CDR3 contains 10 residues. This CDR3 is CSALAHEQYF. CDR3 DNA: TGCAGTGCACTAGCACACGAGCAGTACTTC.

This chain uses TRBV16 with TRBJ2-1; unclear D gene. V lost 2 bases and J lost 8, with 7 bases in between. CDR1 KGHSY and CDR2 FQNENV come from the germline V gene. This CDR3 is built from 12 residues. The CDR3 coding sequence is TGTGCCAGCAGCCAAAAACCGGATGAGCAGTTCTTC. It specifies CASSQKPDEQFF.

The genes are TRBV10-1 and TRBJ1-2; maybe TRBD1 (6 bases). Germline CDR1 WNHNN, CDR2 SYGVQD (reference sequence). The CDR3 consists of 13 residues. V shed 5 bases and J shed 4 bases, with 11 bases lying between them. The CDR3 reads CASSTDRFYGYTF. The DNA of the CDR3 is TGCGCCAGCAGTACTGACAGGTTCTATGGCTACACCTTC.

V gene TRBV30 combines with J gene TRBJ2-7; D possibly corresponds to TRBD1 (7 bases). The germline CDR1 and CDR2 sequences are GTSNPN and SVGIG (reference sequence). The CDR3 sequence is 13 residues long. V lost 1 base to trimming and J lost 4 bases, with 11 bases between them. The CDR3 DNA reads TGTGCCTGGAGTGCAGGGGGGCGATACGAGCAGTACTTC. Translating it yields CAWSAGGRYEQYF.

This rearrangement joins TRBV7-2 to TRBJ1-5, with TRBD1 matching 7 bases. With V trimmed by 1 base and J by 1 base, 1 base remained unmatched. The CDR3 runs 15 residues. Germline V gives CDR1 SGHTA, CDR2 FQGNSA. CDR3 sequence (DNA): TGTGCCAGCAGCTTAGGGGGACAGAGCAATCAGCCCCAGCATTTT. This translates into CASSLGGQSNQPQHF.

This sequence joins TRBV30 and TRBJ1-5; 7 positions agree with TRBD1. This CDR3 comprises 15 residues. V was clipped by 3 bases and J by 0 bases; unmatched bases: 5. Germline CDR1 reads GTSNPN; CDR2 reads SVGIG (reference sequence). The CDR3 region is CAWSGTDNSNQPQHF. The CDR3 DNA reads as TGTGCCTGGAGCGGGACAGATAATAGCAATCAGCCCCAGCATTTT. The variable domain in full, with the rest retrieved from reference TRBV30 and TRBJ1-5, is SQTIHQWPATLVQPVGSPLSLECTVEGTSNPNLYWYRQAAGRGLQLLFYSVGIGQISSEVPQNLSASRPQDRQFILSSKKLLLSDSGFYLCAWSGTDNSNQPQHFGDGTRLSIL.

This chain connects TRBV29-1 to TRBJ2-2, with 9 bases matching TRBD2. Germline-derived CDR1 and CDR2 are SQVTM and ANQGSEA. The ends lost 6 bases at V and 4 bases at J; junction bases unmatched: 9. The CDR3 contains 15 residues. This CDR3 reads CSVPGTSRRTGELFF. The CDR3 bases are TGCAGCGTCCCCGGGACTAGCAGGCGCACCGGGGAGCTGTTTTTT.

CDR3 region: CASRTGTNNEKLFF. The CDR3 region has the DNA TGTGCCAGCAGAACAGGGACGAATAATGAAAAACTGTTTTTT. The gene calls are TRBV6-1 and TRBJ1-4; TRBD1 might be the D (6 bases). Germline V gene data show CDR1 as MNHNS and CDR2 as SASEGT. The CDR3 has 14 residues. Trimming stripped 6 bases from V and 4 bases from J, with 12 bases between.

The chain couples TRBV7-8 to TRBJ2-2, with D maybe TRBD1 (6 bases). The CDR3 is 15 amino acids. Trimming cost V 6 bases and J 4 bases, with 15 bases left between them. Germline loops: CDR1 SGHVS, CDR2 FQNEAQ. The CDR3 DNA is TGTGCCAGCAGTCAACCGAACAGGGTCACCGGGGAGCTGTTTTTT. Residues: CASSQPNRVTGELFF.

The chain joins TRBV27 to TRBJ2-6; TRBD1 aligns across 8 bases. V was clipped by 5 bases and J by 1 base; unmatched bases: 19. This CDR3 has 21 amino acids. Germline CDR1 and CDR2: MNHEY and SMNVEV (reference sequence). CDR3 in amino acids: CASSRDRGRSPTTSGANVLTF. The DNA of the CDR3 is TGTGCCAGCAGTCGAGACAGGGGTCGATCACCTACAACATCTGGGGCCAACGTCCTGACTTTC.

The chain couples TRBV6-5 to TRBJ2-1, with TRBD2 matching 12 bases. This CDR3 comprises 15 residues. Trimming at V came to 6 bases and at J to 7 bases, leaving 7 bases not matched to a gene. CDR1 and CDR2 (germline): MNHEY, SVGAGI. The CDR3 loop reads CASSQGLAGPNEQFF. The DNA for the CDR3 is TGTGCCAGCAGCCAAGGACTAGCGGGGCCGAATGAGCAGTTCTTC.

The rearrangement joins TRBV11-3 to TRBJ2-1; 8 bases line up with TRBD2. The CDR3 length is 13 residues. Germline CDR1 and CDR2: SGHNT and YENEEA. With V trimmed by 2 bases and J by 8 bases, 2 bases remained unmatched. In nucleotides, the CDR3 is TGTGCCAGCAGCTTAAAGCGGGAGTATGAGCAGTTCTTC. It yields the protein CASSLKREYEQFF.

This sequence joins TRBV4-1 and TRBJ2-7; 7 nucleotides line up with TRBD1. Per germline, CDR1 MGHRA and CDR2 YSYEKL. CDR3 length: 15 residues. J was trimmed by 2 bases and V by 1 base; bases with no gene match: 5. The CDR3 spells CASSQATGPTYEQYF. In DNA form, the CDR3 reads TGCGCCAGCAGCCAAGCGACAGGGCCTACCTACGAGCAGTACTTC.

The chain has TRBV7-6 and TRBJ2-7, with D tentatively TRBD2 (6 bases). The germline V gene encodes CDR1 SGHVS and CDR2 FNYEAQ. CDR3 size: 17 residues. Trimming took off 4 bases at V and 5 bases at J, with 24 bases between the two ends. CDR3 DNA: TGTGCCAGCAGCTCCCGGCGGGACGGTTCCACAGCCCACGAGCAGTACTTC. Protein sequence: CASSSRRDGSTAHEQYF.